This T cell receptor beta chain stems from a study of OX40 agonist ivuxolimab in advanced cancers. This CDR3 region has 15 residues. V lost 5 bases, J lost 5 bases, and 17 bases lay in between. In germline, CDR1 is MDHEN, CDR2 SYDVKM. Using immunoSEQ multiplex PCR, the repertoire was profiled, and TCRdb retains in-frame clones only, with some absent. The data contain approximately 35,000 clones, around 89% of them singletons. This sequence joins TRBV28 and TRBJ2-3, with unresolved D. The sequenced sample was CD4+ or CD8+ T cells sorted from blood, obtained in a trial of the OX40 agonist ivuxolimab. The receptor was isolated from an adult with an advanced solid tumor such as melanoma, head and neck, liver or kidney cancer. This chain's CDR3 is CASSPRYRSKDTQYF. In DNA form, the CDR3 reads TGTGCCAGCAGTCCGCGGTACCGATCAAAAGATACGCAGTATTTT.